These T cell receptor beta chains were read from a single sample in a study of cytomegalovirus exposure and HLA in healthy donors. Clones were sequenced by immunoSEQ multiplex PCR, and TCRdb holds only the in-frame ones, with some missing. The table records approximately 190,000 clones, 77% of them present only once. The source material was PBMCs. These receptor sequences come from a woman aged 25 to 45 in good health and CMV-seropositive. Each CDR3 is given with its conserved first and last residue. The D gene is left open where the match is weak. Only part of the rows carry a size: once, few, many, or a class if the clone is expanded.

abundance: -; v_gene: TRBV5-6; d_gene: TRBD1; len: 13; j_gene: TRBJ1-1; CDR3aa: CASSGTGATEAFF; CDR3nt: TGTGCCAGCAGCGGGACAGGGGCCACTGAAGCTTTCTTT
abundance: -; v_gene: TRBV27; d_gene: TRBD1; len: 13; j_gene: TRBJ1-2; CDR3aa: CASSLRTGLGYTF; CDR3nt: TGTGCCAGCAGTTTGCGGACAGGGCTCGGCTACACCTTC
abundance: -; v_gene: TRBV29-1; d_gene: -; len: 14; j_gene: TRBJ1-1; CDR3aa: CSVDTGHPDTEAFF; CDR3nt: TGCAGCGTTGATACAGGGCACCCTGACACTGAAGCTTTCTTT
abundance: -; v_gene: TRBV7-2; d_gene: TRBD1; len: 14; j_gene: TRBJ1-6; CDR3aa: CASSLQGAVPPLHF; CDR3nt: TGTGCCAGCAGCCTACAGGGGGCTGTTCCACCCCTCCACTTT
abundance: -; v_gene: TRBV5-1; d_gene: TRBD1; len: 16; j_gene: TRBJ1-2; CDR3aa: CASSLLGTVENYGYTF; CDR3nt: TGCGCCAGCAGCTTACTCGGGACAGTAGAAAACTATGGCTACACCTTC
abundance: -; v_gene: TRBV7-2; d_gene: TRBD2; len: 15; j_gene: TRBJ2-3; CDR3aa: CASSLVPGGPATQYF; CDR3nt: TGTGCCAGCAGCTTAGTCCCGGGAGGGCCGGCTACGCAGTATTTT
abundance: few; v_gene: TRBV2; d_gene: TRBD2; len: 16; j_gene: TRBJ2-7; CDR3aa: CASSPGLAGLSYEQYF; CDR3nt: TGTGCCAGCAGTCCAGGACTAGCGGGCCTCTCCTACGAGCAGTACTTC
abundance: -; v_gene: TRBV7-9; d_gene: TRBD1; len: 14; j_gene: TRBJ2-7; CDR3aa: CASTKGAPSYEQYF; CDR3nt: TGTGCCAGCACCAAGGGGGCTCCTTCCTACGAGCAGTACTTC
abundance: few; v_gene: TRBV21-1; d_gene: -; len: 18; j_gene: TRBJ1-2; CDR3aa: CASSKRVGGQGTNYGYTF; CDR3nt: TGTGCCAGCAGCAAAAGGGTAGGGGGACAGGGAACTAACTATGGCTACACCTTC
abundance: -; v_gene: TRBV7-2; d_gene: -; len: 13; j_gene: TRBJ1-2; CDR3aa: CASRTATGLGYTF; CDR3nt: TGTGCCAGCAGAACGGCGACGGGACTTGGCTACACCTTC
abundance: -; v_gene: TRBV28; d_gene: -; len: 15; j_gene: TRBJ2-3; CDR3aa: CASSRQGGYTDTQYF; CDR3nt: TGTGCCAGCAGCCGACAGGGAGGCTACACAGATACGCAGTATTTT
abundance: -; v_gene: TRBV19; d_gene: TRBD2; len: 15; j_gene: TRBJ2-5; CDR3aa: CASSPGLAGGETQYF; CDR3nt: TGTGCCAGTAGTCCAGGACTAGCGGGAGGGGAGACCCAGTACTTC
abundance: -; v_gene: TRBV9; d_gene: -; len: 17; j_gene: TRBJ2-1; CDR3aa: CASSVESTALPYNEQFF; CDR3nt: TGTGCCAGCAGCGTAGAGAGCACTGCCTTGCCCTACAATGAGCAGTTCTTC
abundance: -; v_gene: TRBV7-9; d_gene: -; len: 13; j_gene: TRBJ1-1; CDR3aa: CASDIVGNTEAFF; CDR3nt: TGTGCCAGCGACATCGTAGGGAACACTGAAGCTTTCTTT
abundance: -; v_gene: TRBV7-2; d_gene: TRBD1; len: 12; j_gene: TRBJ1-2; CDR3aa: CASSSQTGGYTF; CDR3nt: TGTGCCAGCAGCTCCCAGACAGGGGGGTACACCTTC
abundance: -; v_gene: TRBV2; d_gene: TRBD1; len: 14; j_gene: TRBJ1-1; CDR3aa: CASSEVGGNTEAFF; CDR3nt: TGTGCCAGCAGTGAAGTAGGGGGCAACACTGAAGCTTTCTTT
abundance: -; v_gene: TRBV7-2; d_gene: TRBD2; len: 15; j_gene: TRBJ2-2; CDR3aa: CASSSSGGPRGELFF; CDR3nt: TGTGCCAGCAGCTCTAGCGGGGGGCCCCGCGGGGAGCTGTTTTTT
abundance: -; v_gene: TRBV6-6; d_gene: TRBD2; len: 14; j_gene: TRBJ2-7; CDR3aa: CASSSGLAGYEQYF; CDR3nt: TGTGCCAGCAGTTCCGGACTAGCGGGCTACGAGCAGTACTTC
abundance: -; v_gene: TRBV10-1; d_gene: -; len: 17; j_gene: TRBJ1-3; CDR3aa: CASSESRSLFSGNTIYF; CDR3nt: TGCGCCAGCAGTGAGTCTCGGAGTCTATTCTCTGGAAACACCATATATTTT
abundance: -; v_gene: TRBV4-1; d_gene: TRBD1; len: 16; j_gene: TRBJ2-3; CDR3aa: CASSQDRQGAIDTQYF; CDR3nt: TGCGCCAGCAGCCAAGATCGACAGGGGGCGATAGATACGCAGTATTTT
abundance: -; v_gene: TRBV28; d_gene: TRBD1; len: 14; j_gene: TRBJ2-7; CDR3aa: CASTIGDRDYEQYF; CDR3nt: TGTGCCAGCACCATAGGGGACAGGGACTACGAGCAGTACTTC
abundance: -; v_gene: TRBV7-3; d_gene: -; len: 15; j_gene: TRBJ2-1; CDR3aa: CASSLSTGRGNEQFF; CDR3nt: TGTGCCAGCAGCTTATCGACAGGGCGGGGCAATGAGCAGTTCTTC
abundance: -; v_gene: TRBV15; d_gene: -; len: 14; j_gene: TRBJ1-1; CDR3aa: CATSRPGRDTEAFF; CDR3nt: TGTGCCACCAGCAGGCCTGGCAGGGACACTGAAGCTTTCTTT
abundance: -; v_gene: TRBV19; d_gene: TRBD1; len: 18; j_gene: TRBJ2-1; CDR3aa: CASSNRDRGLIGGNEQFF; CDR3nt: TGTGCCAGTAGTAACCGGGACAGGGGGCTCATTGGCGGGAATGAGCAGTTCTTC
abundance: -; v_gene: TRBV28; d_gene: -; len: 14; j_gene: TRBJ2-5; CDR3aa: CASSLAGADETQYF; CDR3nt: TGTGCCAGCAGTTTGGCAGGGGCGGATGAGACCCAGTACTTC
abundance: -; v_gene: TRBV6-6; d_gene: -; len: 11; j_gene: TRBJ2-2; CDR3aa: CATSGWGELFF; CDR3nt: TGTGCCACCTCAGGGTGGGGGGAGCTGTTTTTT
abundance: -; v_gene: TRBV4-3; d_gene: TRBD2; len: 16; j_gene: TRBJ2-1; CDR3aa: CASSQNAGGRAGEQFF; CDR3nt: TGCGCCAGCAGCCAAAACGCAGGCGGGAGGGCCGGGGAGCAGTTCTTC
abundance: -; v_gene: TRBV9; d_gene: -; len: 16; j_gene: TRBJ2-2; CDR3aa: CASSVGDRGGTGELFF; CDR3nt: TGTGCCAGCAGCGTGGGAGACAGGGGAGGGACCGGGGAGCTGTTTTTT
abundance: -; v_gene: TRBV6-6; d_gene: TRBD2; len: 15; j_gene: TRBJ2-3; CDR3aa: CASTPSGGWTDTQYF; CDR3nt: TGTGCCAGCACCCCTAGCGGGGGATGGACAGATACGCAGTATTTT
abundance: -; v_gene: TRBV28; d_gene: -; len: 16; j_gene: TRBJ2-1; CDR3aa: CASSLWGESSYNEQFF; CDR3nt: TGTGCCAGCAGTTTATGGGGCGAGAGCTCCTACAATGAGCAGTTCTTC
abundance: -; v_gene: TRBV7-9; d_gene: TRBD1; len: 18; j_gene: TRBJ1-5; CDR3aa: CASSPVPGQGPPNQPQHF; CDR3nt: TGTGCCAGCAGCCCGGTCCCGGGACAGGGGCCCCCCAATCAGCCCCAGCATTTT